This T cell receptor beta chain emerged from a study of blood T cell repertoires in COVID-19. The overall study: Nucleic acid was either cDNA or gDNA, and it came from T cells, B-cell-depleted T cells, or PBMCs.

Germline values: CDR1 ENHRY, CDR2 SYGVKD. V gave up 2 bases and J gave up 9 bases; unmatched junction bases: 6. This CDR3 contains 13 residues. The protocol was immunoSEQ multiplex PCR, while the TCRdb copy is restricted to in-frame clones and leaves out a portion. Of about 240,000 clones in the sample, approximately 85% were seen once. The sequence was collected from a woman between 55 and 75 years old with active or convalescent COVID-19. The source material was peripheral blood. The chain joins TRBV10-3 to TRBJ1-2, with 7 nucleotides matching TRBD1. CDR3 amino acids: CAISEAVQGSYTF. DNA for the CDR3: TGTGCCATCAGTGAGGCAGTACAGGGGAGCTACACCTTC.